This is a list of T cell receptor beta chains from one sample in a study of blood T cell repertoires in COVID-19. This table comes from immunoSEQ multiplex PCR, and its TCRdb copy is limited to in-frame clones, with some not included. This table holds roughly 120,000 clones, 70% to 90% found once. Sequenced sample: peripheral blood. These receptors all come from a woman aged 45-60 years with active or convalescent COVID-19. Both conserved end residues are part of each CDR3.

j_call v_call cdr3_aa
TRBJ2-1 TRBV7-2 CASSLGQGVYNEQFF
TRBJ2-2 TRBV7-3 CASSLLSSWNTGELFF
TRBJ2-3 TRBV5-1 CASSPGQGRTDTQYF
TRBJ2-1 TRBV18 CASSPVSGGSEQFF
TRBJ1-2 TRBV28 CASSLLGAYGYTF
TRBJ2-7 TRBV6-5 CASRGTSGYEQYF
TRBJ1-5 TRBV9 CASSVGQINQPQHF
TRBJ2-1 TRBV7-7 CASSPRTSGGTNEQFF
TRBJ1-5 TRBV28 CASGVLTGWKSNQPQHF
TRBJ2-7 TRBV10-3 CAISEREAVEGEQYF
TRBJ2-7 TRBV6-5 CASSFSWGDQQYF
TRBJ2-7 TRBV10-3 CAISGTGIHEQYF
TRBJ2-3 TRBV18 CASSPRTDTQYF
TRBJ2-3 TRBV7-8 CASSLLAAADTQYF
TRBJ2-7 TRBV10-3 CAIRSGTGTYEQYF
TRBJ2-3 TRBV2 CASSALSGSSTDTQYF
TRBJ1-2 TRBV5-6 CASSLGGTGNYGYTF
TRBJ2-7 TRBV18 CASSPIGTDAYEQYF
TRBJ1-1 TRBV5-4 CASSRQGANSEAFF
TRBJ1-2 TRBV6-6 CASSYLRGSAYGYTF
TRBJ1-2 TRBV15 CATSRGTGTNYGYTF
TRBJ2-3 TRBV19 CASSIAGSTDTQYF
TRBJ2-7 TRBV5-8 CASSLTGPSILRSYEQYF
TRBJ2-1 TRBV2 CASSIGGSDEQFF
TRBJ1-2 TRBV6-5 CASSSGLRVYNYGYTF
TRBJ2-2 TRBV27 CASSPTGVVGELFF
TRBJ2-1 TRBV4-3 CASSQGYSETSGMNEQFF
TRBJ2-7 TRBV12-2 CASRLGEGLAREQYF
TRBJ2-7 TRBV13 CASSLTGTSYYEQYF
TRBJ2-3 TRBV7-7 CASSSGQGSVDTQYF
TRBJ2-3 TRBV28 CASSPAGGATDTQYF
TRBJ2-7 TRBV24-1 CATSEGAGSYEQYF
TRBJ1-2 TRBV19 CASSMTGPPWDGYTF
TRBJ1-2 TRBV19 CASYGGGYGYTF
TRBJ2-7 TRBV4-3 CASSQDLRYEQYF
TRBJ1-4 TRBV19 CASNGLTGGNEKLFF
TRBJ2-3 TRBV2 CASSRGADTQYF
TRBJ1-5 TRBV28 CASRGGGLPYQPQHF
TRBJ2-7 TRBV4-2 CASSQASDSYEQYF
TRBJ1-1 TRBV4-1 CASSPRGAGTEAFF
TRBJ1-1 TRBV4-2 CASSQEQGGDTEAFF
TRBJ2-5 TRBV18 CASSPSKGDQETQYF
TRBJ2-3 TRBV9 CASSVGWGSGTNTDTQYF
TRBJ2-1 TRBV19 CASRELLAGGLGEQFF
TRBJ1-5 TRBV2 CASGWGYSNQPQHF
TRBJ1-1 TRBV29-1 CSVGEGDRYTEAFF
TRBJ1-1 TRBV2 CASRRDRGLEAFF
TRBJ1-2 TRBV5-4 CASSLQGGGDGGYTF
TRBJ2-3 TRBV28 CASRSFEASDTDTQYF